The TCR beta chain described here comes from a study of regulatory T cells in long-lasting Graves disease (TCRdb year 2021). Some background on the complete study: Patients with newly diagnosed Graves' disease had been on antithyroid drugs for under 3 months. This study used TCR sequencing and RNA sequencing of peripheral blood to compare persistent Graves' disease patients against newly diagnosed Graves' disease patients. The study took place in China and was registered as a clinical trial. TCR sequencing covered around 13 persistent and around 20 newly diagnosed Graves' disease patients, some 35 samples in total. Broad study findings and their caveats: Preferential use of TRBV28, TRBJ1-2 and TRBJ2-5 was observed in persistent disease, whereas TRBV20-1 and TRBJ2-1 were favored in newly diagnosed disease. Sequencing and analysis were restricted to the TCR beta chain. As a limitation, the authors acknowledged that the small sample size may reduce accuracy. The study examined only peripheral blood because the primary lesion, thyroid tissue, could not be accessed. Persistent patients shared more public clonotypes among themselves (under 3,000) than newly diagnosed patients did (over 900). Persistent Graves' disease patients showed lower TCR Shannon entropy and fewer highly expanded clones than newly diagnosed patients, suggesting clonal expansion.

This clonotype was picked up one time. What antigen it recognizes has not been identified. At one end the junction does not follow the germline gene, possibly because of a read error. Sample time point, as interpreted from the label and publication: newly diagnosed GD, antithyroid drugs for less than 3 months. For both TCR sequencing and RNA sequencing, RNA was extracted from PBMCs using TRIzol. Graves' disease was diagnosed according to American Thyroid Association guidelines. Recruitment of patients was carried out at an endocrinology department in Xi'an, China. Each patient gave approximately 9.7 milliliters of peripheral blood, collected in an EDTA anticoagulant tube. Ficoll Paque Plus density gradient separation was used to isolate PBMCs, and no further T cell sorting was done. An Agilent 2100 Bioanalyzer and agarose gel were used to check RNA quality, and a NanoDrop 2000 was used to measure RNA concentration.

Including the terminal cysteine and phenylalanine, the CDR3 comprises 14 residues. This entry keeps only the CDR3 DNA: 42 bases, framed from base 1. As encoded in the germline V gene, CDR1 is SQVTM while CDR2 is ANQGSEA. The library was built by means of multiplex PCR. Sequencing was carried out with an Illumina HiSeq 4000. CDR3 regions were amplified by Arm-PCR with iRepertoire HTBI primers to construct TCR beta libraries. Gel purification was performed on PCR products prior to sequencing. On the authors' methods: Across samples, 60 to 80 TRBV and roughly 13 TRBJ segments were identified and used for gene usage analysis of CDR3 amino acid clonotypes. COPE and FqMerger were used to merge the filtered high-quality paired reads into contigs. BLAST was used to align contigs to IMGT TRBV, TRBD and TRBJ reference genes, with CDR3 defined following IMGT. Any clonotype with a frequency above 0.1% was classified as a highly expanded clone. Shannon entropy served as the measure of repertoire diversity, while the Gini coefficient captured V-J evenness. A clonotype was considered public if more than one individual shared it. Starting from the raw public reads, TCRdb applied fastp trimming at Q25, assembled clones with MiXCR and retained in-frame beta chains. Each CDR3 protein appears once, grouped with its most common genes and DNA. For this entry, the V and J calls and clone size follow TCRdb and not the study's own pipeline. This sample holds 350,000 to 500,000 distinct CDR3 sequences; approximately 15% were observed only once. The biggest ten clones account for about a sixth of the sample.

These data also formed part of another study, on T cells in Graves' hyperthyroidism and ophthalmopathy. The second study, in turn, reports: Graves' hyperthyroidism was defined as stable when no progression to ophthalmopathy occurred over 18 months of follow-up. Hyperthyroidism patients were newly diagnosed, had a disease duration of under 2 months, and were aged 18 to 65 years. Any patient with an uncontrolled infection, another autoimmune disease, pregnancy or lactation was excluded. Clinical symptoms, serum thyroxine and TRAb, thyroid ultrasound, and orbital computed tomography formed the basis for the diagnoses. The TCR CDR3 was subjected to a first round of RT-PCR using the HTBI primer set and the Qiagen OneStep RT-PCR kit. Blood samples also contained most of the expanded thyroid clonotypes (frequency above 0.001), which suggests that blood repertoires may reflect thyroid immune responses. In cross-validation, a model built on a 13 V-J signature told ophthalmopathy apart from stable hyperthyroidism with 85% to 90% sensitivity and about 81% specificity, and in testing the same model reached 80%/75%. In validation, progression to ophthalmopathy was predicted by the model with about 70% sensitivity and 72.22% specificity, a median of about 6 months before onset. To identify distinguishing TCR V-J signatures, a discovery cohort of about a hundred patients was used, comprising 40 to 45 with Graves' ophthalmopathy and some 60 with stable Graves' hyperthyroidism. Whether ophthalmopathy could be predicted prospectively was tested in an independent validation cohort made up of about 18 hyperthyroidism patients plus 17 patients who later progressed to ophthalmopathy. The 95 to 100 discovery patients were randomly divided into training and test sets at a 7:3 ratio. Thyroid tissue and blood T-cell repertoires from several Graves' hyperthyroidism patients were also compared in the study. Following sampling, methimazole starting at 30 mg daily was given to hyperthyroidism patients, and high-dose intravenous methylprednisolone was given to ophthalmopathy patients. Libraries were constructed in a second round of multiplex PCR, after which size selection and purification were performed. Sequencing of the libraries was done on an Illumina HiSeq2000 using paired-end 100 bp reads. Raw data were processed with SOAPnuke, discarding reads with adapters, uncalled bases, mean Phred below 15, or no exact constant-primer or identifier match. High-quality paired reads were merged with COPE v1.2.5, and unique nucleotide sequences were defined as clonotypes. Clonotypes were aligned to IMGT TRBV, TRBD and TRBJ reference segments using MiTCR v1.1. The analysis was restricted to V-J combinations with a frequency above 0.0001, which together covered roughly 99% of the repertoires. The TCS score was defined as F50 (clonal expansion) divided by E x V (chaos), with BLOSUM62-based TCRdist calculated between CDR3 peptides within each V-J. Welch's t-statistics and random forest reduced fewer than 600 V-J features to roughly 13, which were used in a naive Bayes classifier (R e1071). Sample size was not statistically predetermined, and investigators were not blinded to group allocation. The paper describes TCR Vbeta CDR3 sequencing of around 130 peripheral blood samples, made up of about 41 ophthalmopathy patients, 70 to 75 hyperthyroidism patients and about 17 progressor patients.

The TCR comes from a woman aged 45-65 years with Graves disease. Donor details come from another sample of the same person, matched by shared clones. Recombination linked TRBV29-1 to TRBJ2-1; a stretch of 9 junction bases matches TRBD1. The source was peripheral blood mononuclear cells (PBMCs), collected at new diagnosis, from a patient treated with antithyroid drugs. The nucleotides are TGCAGCGATCTTCGGGACAGGGCCTACAATGAGCAGTTCTTT. Translated, this gives CSDLRDRAYNEQFF.